Listed below are T cell receptor beta chains from one sample, sequenced in a study of T cells in Graves' hyperthyroidism and ophthalmopathy. TCRdb independently ran MiXCR on the multiplex PCR reads; one entry per CDR3 protein. This sample has 300,000 to 450,000 distinct CDR3 sequences; less than 20% occur once, and the top ten carry 40%. The specimen was blood. The receptors come from a man between 18 and 35 years old with Graves' ophthalmopathy. Each CDR3 is given with its conserved first and last residue. The order of the fields is J gene, clone size, V gene, D gene, CDR3 length, CDR3 protein, CDR3 DNA. A D gene is named only where the DNA matches it firmly. Clone size, where shown, is once, few, many, or a class for clones that have expanded.

>TRBJ2-7|many|TRBV2|.|14
CASSEEGGGYEQYF
TGTGCCAGCAGTGAAGAAGGGGGTGGATACGAGCAGTACTTC
>TRBJ2-6|few|TRBV13|.|16
CASSPIGEAGANVLTF
TGTGCCAGCAGCCCTATCGGGGAGGCTGGGGCCAACGTCCTGACTTTC
>TRBJ2-5|.|TRBV6-1|.|14
CASSSLTNGETQYF
TGTGCCAGCAGTTCTTTGACAAACGGAGAGACCCAGTACTTC
>TRBJ2-7|many|TRBV12-3/TRBV12-4|.|13
CASSLYGAEEQYF
TGTGCCAGCAGTTTATACGGGGCGGAGGAGCAGTACTTC
>TRBJ2-7|many|TRBV6-1|TRBD1|18
CASTPQGQGALSSYEQYF
TGTGCCAGCACACCTCAGGGACAGGGGGCTCTTAGCTCCTACGAGCAGTACTTC
>TRBJ1-1|.|TRBV11-2|.|20
CASRTGGYGYTFGPHTEAFF
.
>TRBJ2-1|many|TRBV12-3/TRBV12-4|.|14
CASSPGGTRGEQFF
TGTGCCAGCAGTCCCGGCGGCACGCGGGGTGAGCAGTTCTTC
>TRBJ1-4|many|TRBV12-3/TRBV12-4|.|14
CASRYREVLSELFF
TGTGCCAGCAGGTACAGGGAGGTCCTGTCGGAACTGTTTTTT
>TRBJ1-5|many|TRBV5-8|.|18
CASSLWSMTGLVNQPQHF
TGTGCCAGCAGCTTGTGGTCGATGACAGGCCTGGTAAATCAGCCCCAGCATTTT
>TRBJ1-2|many|TRBV18|.|12
CASSPPGYGYTF
TGTGCCAGCTCACCACCAGGTTATGGCTACACCTTC